The source of this T cell receptor beta chain is a study of glioma-infiltrating T cells (dated by TCRdb to about 2016). Study-wide context: TCR alpha- and beta-chain repertoires were sequenced from glioma tissue, non-neoplastic brain tissue and matched peripheral blood mononuclear cells. To measure how far tissue and blood T-cell populations diverged, each tissue-infiltrating repertoire was compared against the peripheral blood repertoire of the same patient. The paired cohort comprised three low-grade glioma patients, several primary glioblastoma patients and three non-glioma patients contributing non-neoplastic brain tissue. General conclusions and limits of the study: Very few CDR3 sequences were found to be shared between tissue and blood, and this scarcity was attributed to high CDR3 diversity and limited sampling. VJ-independent divergence between tissue and blood was lower than expected in non-neoplastic patients but higher than expected in all gliomas, particularly low-grade gliomas. Small numbers underpinned the group comparisons: under ten glioblastoma patients, three low-grade glioma patients and three non-neoplastic patients.

This clonotype was observed a few times. This clone's antigen is unknown. Base-call qualities are not available, and no considerably larger clone is one nucleotide away. TCR alpha and beta CDR3 regions were amplified with the iRepertoire nested amplicon-rescue multiplex PCR (arm-PCR) platform from RNA. The input for one-step reverse transcription and amplification was roughly 90-450 ng of either tissue mRNA or PBMC total RNA. Following bead purification, Illumina adapters were added through a secondary multiplex PCR, and the libraries were then gel-purified between 200 and 400 bp. Demultiplexing relied on internal 6-nucleotide barcodes carried by the libraries. Libraries were sequenced on an Illumina MiSeq with 2x220 or 2x250 nucleotide paired-end reads. Turning to the authors' computational methods: Paired reads were merged using FLASH 1.2.11 and aligned with BWA-MEM to the GRCh37 human genome, and TRA and TRB reads were then extracted. An IMGT-derived reference of cassette sequences and CDR3 motifs, with pseudogenes included, was used for V and J assignment. Reads were translated in three frames, and productive CDR3s were defined by a C…FGXG motif without stop codons. A clonotype was defined as a unique combination of a V-J cassette pair and a CDR3 amino acid sequence. Reads were filtered by Hamming distance, thresholded by each sample's sequence error rate in mapped regions. TCRdb handled the public reads itself, with Q25 trimming in fastp and clone calling in MiXCR, and kept productive beta chains. Every CDR3 protein is listed once, alongside the most common genes and DNA of its rows. None of the V and J calls come from the authors' own analysis; TCRdb made them. Present in this sample are over 140,000 distinct CDR3 sequences, 39% of which were seen just once. The ten largest clones take up around 20% of the sample.

The specimen sequenced was glioma tissue, nonneoplastic brain tissue, or PBMCs (not recorded which). This TCR derives from a human donor with low-grade glioma or glioblastoma, undergoing nonglioma brain surgery, or in good health (not recorded which).

The CDR3 has the sequence CATHKPSRAGGSYNEQFF. The sequenced DNA: TGTGCCACCCACAAACCGTCTAGAGCGGGAGGATCCTACAATGAGCAGTTCTTC. Recombination connected TRBV6-2 or TRBV6-3 to TRBJ2-1; 9 bases in between match TRBD2. V trim: 10 bases; J trim: 1 base; unmatched bases: 17. The CDR3, cysteine through phenylalanine, is 18 amino acids long. This entry keeps only the CDR3 DNA: 54 bases, framed from base 1. Via the germline V gene, CDR1 is MNHEY and CDR2 SVGEGT.